The 31 T cell receptor beta chains given below trace back to one sample, sequenced in a study of blood T cell repertoires in COVID-19. Produced via immunoSEQ multiplex PCR; TCRdb's table is partial and in-frame only. Of approximately 330,000 clones in the sample, around 89% were seen once. Sequenced sample: peripheral blood. These TCRs come from a woman aged 50 to 60 with active or convalescent COVID-19.

This chain uses TRBV7-9 with TRBJ1-4; 7 bases agree with TRBD1. The CDR3 has 16 residues. Germline V CDR1 and CDR2: SEHNR, FQNEAQ (reference sequence). J lost 8 bases, V lost 0 bases, and 9 bases had no gene match. The CDR3 DNA reads as TGTGCCAGCAGCTTAGCGCCGGCAGGGGGGCAGGAAAAACTGTTTTTT. Translation gives CASSLAPAGGQEKLFF.

In nucleotides, the CDR3 is TGTGCCAGCAAGAGACAGGGGGCGAAGTACACTGAAGCTTTCTTT. Its translation: CASKRQGAKYTEAFF. The rearrangement joins TRBV28 to TRBJ1-1; 10 bases agree with TRBD1. V lost 7 bases and J lost 3; bases outside the gene matches: 8. The V gene's germline CDR1 is MDHEN and CDR2 SYDVKM. The CDR3 is 15 amino acids.

This rearrangement joins TRBV7-2 to TRBJ2-6; TRBD1 matches at 7 bases. Germline V gives CDR1 SGHTA, CDR2 FQGNSA. V shed 1 base and J 1 base; nucleotides not matched to a gene: 4. The CDR3 extends over 17 amino acids. CDR3 amino acids: CASSLGGQTSGANVLTF. CDR3 DNA sequence: TGTGCCAGCAGCTTAGGGGGACAGACTTCTGGGGCCAACGTCCTGACTTTC.

The rearrangement links TRBV13 to TRBJ2-7, with TRBD1 identical over 8 bases. V lost 5 bases to trimming and J lost 2 bases; unmatched junction nucleotides: 17. Looked up from germline, CDR1 is PRHDT and CDR2 is FYEKMQ (reference sequence). The CDR3 is 18 amino acids. The DNA of the CDR3 is TGTGCCAGCAGCCCGCCGGGGACAGGAGAAGTTTTGCCCTACGAGCAGTACTTC. Protein sequence: CASSPPGTGEVLPYEQYF.

The rearrangement joins TRBV18 to TRBJ1-2; possible D gene TRBD1, 5 bases. CDR1 and CDR2 (germline): KGHSH, LQKENI. The CDR3 has 13 amino acids. V was clipped by 3 bases and J by 3 bases, with 8 bases between them. Here the CDR3 reads CASSPGGDYGYTF. CDR3 nucleotides: TGTGCCAGCTCACCGGGAGGGGACTATGGCTACACCTTC.

The chain carries TRBV3-1 (or the pseudogene TRBV3-2) and TRBJ2-1; 12 bases map to TRBD2. Germline CDR1 and CDR2: LGHDT and YNNKEL (reference sequence). V was pared by 3 bases and J by 6 bases, with 3 bases of the junction left unmatched. The CDR3 has 15 residues. DNA for the CDR3: TGTGCCAGCAGCCACGGACTAGCGGGGTTCAATGAGCAGTTCTTC. It yields the protein CASSHGLAGFNEQFF.

DNA for the CDR3: TGTGCCAGTAGCCAAGACATTGGACTGTTCTACAATGAGCAGTTCTTC. Its translation is CASSQDIGLFYNEQFF. The chain has TRBV19 and TRBJ2-1; a weak D match, TRBD2 (5 bases). CDR1 LNHDA and CDR2 SQIVND come from the germline V gene (reference sequence). With 6 bases removed from V and 3 bases from J, the gap between germline ends came to 18 bases. The CDR3 totals 16 residues.

This clone was recorded a few times. The chain carries TRBV28 and TRBJ1-6, with 7 nucleotides matching TRBD1. The germline V gene has CDR1 MDHEN and CDR2 SYDVKM. Losses at the gene ends were 6 bases for V and 6 bases for J; bases not matched to a gene: 2. The CDR3 loop spans 13 amino acids. CDR3 bases: TGTGCCAGCAGGGACAGGCGTAATTCACCCCTCCACTTT. Protein: CASRDRRNSPLHF. Full variable domain (remainder filled in from reference TRBV28 and TRBJ1-6): DVKVTQSSRYLVKRTGEKVFLECVQDMDHENMFWYRQDPGLGLRLIYFSYDVKMKEKGDIPEGYSVSREKKERFSLILESASTNQTSMYLCASRDRRNSPLHFGNGTRLTVT.

The chain recombines TRBV6-5 with TRBJ1-3; D uncertain. The CDR3 covers 16 residues. V gave up 0 bases and J gave up 0 bases, with 9 bases separating them. The germline V gene has CDR1 MNHEY and CDR2 SVGAGI. For the CDR3, the DNA is TGTGCCAGCAGTTACTCACGGGGATCCTCTGGAAACACCATATATTTT. Amino acids: CASSYSRGSSGNTIYF.

The J gene is TRBJ1-1, the V gene TRBV7-3; 7 bases align to TRBD1. The germline gives CDR1 SGHTA, CDR2 FQGTGA. This CDR3 spans 13 amino acids. V lost 5 bases, J lost 3 bases, and 3 bases stayed unmatched. This CDR3 is CASSIDRDTEAFF. The CDR3 DNA follows: TGTGCCAGCAGCATAGACAGGGACACTGAAGCTTTCTTT. The entire variable domain, with the rest obtained from reference TRBV7-3 and TRBJ1-1, is as follows: GAGVSQTPSNKVTEKGKYVELRCDPISGHTALYWYRQSLGQGPEFLIYFQGTGAADDSGLPNDRFFAVRPEGSVSTLKIQRTERGDSAVYLCASSIDRDTEAFFGQGTRLTVV.

The chain joins TRBV6-5 to TRBJ2-1; 11 positions agree with TRBD2. This CDR3 has 15 residues. The V and J ends lost 7 bases and 0 bases, in that order; junction bases with no gene match: 2. CDR1 is MNHEY, CDR2 SVGAGI, per germline. The CDR3 sequence is CASMGLAVSYNEQFF. The CDR3 bases are TGTGCCAGCATGGGACTAGCGGTCTCCTACAATGAGCAGTTCTTC.

This clone turned up a few times. The rearrangement uses TRBV13 and TRBJ2-1; 12 nucleotides match TRBD2. CDR1 is PRHDT, CDR2 FYEKMQ, per germline (reference sequence). The CDR3 has 15 amino acids. V lost 5 bases, J lost 12 bases, and 11 bases stayed unmatched. Written as DNA, the CDR3 is TGTGCCAGCAGCGTGGGACTAGCGGGTCCCGAGGGGCAGTTCTTC. It specifies CASSVGLAGPEGQFF.

The chain has TRBV20-1 and TRBJ2-1; 8 bases align to TRBD2. From germline, CDR1 is DFQATT and CDR2 SNEGSKA (reference sequence). The length of the CDR3 is 15 residues. V shed 3 bases, J shed 4 bases, and the junction held 8 bases outside the gene matches. The CDR3 sequence: CSASSSGSGYNEQFF. In nucleotides, the CDR3 is TGCAGTGCTAGTTCCAGCGGGAGTGGGTACAATGAGCAGTTCTTC.

The V and J genes are TRBV24-1 and TRBJ2-5; tentative D call: TRBD2 (6 bases). Germline CDR1 is KGHDR and CDR2 is SFDVKD. V lost 4 bases, J lost 3 bases, and 17 bases lay in between. This CDR3 spans 16 amino acids. The CDR3 DNA is TGTGCCACCAGTGACCCCGGGACTGAGGGTAAAGAGACCCAGTACTTC. Translated, it gives CATSDPGTEGKETQYF.

The V and J genes are TRBV15 and TRBJ1-2; D possibly corresponds to TRBD1 (5 bases). With 6 bases removed from V and 0 bases from J, the gap between germline ends came to 20 bases. The germline CDR1 and CDR2 sequences are LNHNV and YYDKDF (reference sequence). This CDR3 spans 17 amino acids. This CDR3 is CATRDHRDFSSNYGYTF. The CDR3 DNA reads TGTGCCACCAGGGACCACCGGGACTTCTCCTCTAACTATGGCTACACCTTC.

The chain uses TRBV4-1 and TRBJ1-1; D unclear. Germline CDR1 MGHRA, CDR2 YSYEKL. The V gene lost 2 bases and the J gene lost 2 bases, with 9 bases spanning the gap. The CDR3 covers 14 residues. CDR3 sequence (DNA): TGCGCCAGCAGCCAAACGTCAGGAAACACTGAAGCTTTCTTT. Translation: CASSQTSGNTEAFF.

This clone has a handful of counts. The V gene is TRBV28, the J gene TRBJ1-1, with 11 positions matching TRBD1. Trimming took 0 bases from V and 1 from J; bases not matched to a gene: 1. Germline V gene lookup returns CDR1 MDHEN and CDR2 SYDVKM. The CDR3 sequence is 16 residues long. The CDR3 sequence is CASSLWDRGRNTEAFF. DNA of the CDR3: TGTGCCAGCAGTTTATGGGACAGGGGGCGGAACACTGAAGCTTTCTTT.

V is TRBV24-1 and J is TRBJ2-1; 11 positions match TRBD2. The CDR3 covers 15 residues. Trimming at V came to 3 bases and at J to 8 bases, leaving 5 bases not matched to a gene. Germline lookup yields CDR1 KGHDR and CDR2 SFDVKD. The CDR3 protein is CATSDPLAGVDEQFF. The CDR3 nucleotides read TGTGCCACCAGTGATCCACTAGCGGGAGTCGATGAGCAGTTCTTC.

This clone was picked up one time. This chain joins TRBV7-2 and TRBJ2-1; TRBD2 matches 7 bases. Trimming removed 7 bases from V and 0 bases from J; junction bases left unmatched: 3. The CDR3 sequence is 14 residues long. The V gene's germline CDR1 is SGHTA and CDR2 FQGNSA. The CDR3 DNA reads as TGTGCCAGCACTCGGGGGGTCTCCTACAATGAGCAGTTCTTC. Translation: CASTRGVSYNEQFF.

This clone was picked up a small number of times. The chain has TRBV6-2 or TRBV6-3 and TRBJ1-5; 8 bases are shared with TRBD1. The V segment lost 6 bases and the J segment 5 bases; nucleotides outside the gene matches: 15. Germline values: CDR1 MNHEY, CDR2 SVGEGT. The CDR3 runs 17 residues. The CDR3 sequence is CASSSQGAMVFYQPQHF. CDR3 DNA sequence: TGTGCCAGCAGCAGCCAGGGGGCCATGGTATTTTATCAGCCCCAGCATTTT.

The CDR3 loop is CASSFEAYTGELFF. The CDR3 nucleotides read TGTGCCAGCAGTTTTGAGGCCTACACCGGGGAGCTGTTTTTT. The V and J genes are TRBV28 and TRBJ2-2; D gene unclear. CDR1 is MDHEN and CDR2 is SYDVKM in the germline V gene. Trimming pared 3 bases from V and 3 bases from J, leaving 8 bases between. The CDR3 totals 14 residues.

The chain uses TRBV5-8 and TRBJ2-2, with 9 bases aligning to TRBD1. Losses at the gene ends were 1 base for V and 7 bases for J; bases not matched to a gene: 5. Germline V CDR1 and CDR2: SGHTS, YDEGEE. This CDR3 is 15 amino acids long. This chain's CDR3 is CASSLRTGVLGELFF. The CDR3 nucleotides read TGTGCCAGCAGCTTGAGGACAGGGGTACTCGGGGAGCTGTTTTTT.

The chain employs TRBV27 and TRBJ2-1, with 8 nucleotides matching TRBD2. This CDR3 is built from 14 residues. Germline V lookup: CDR1 MNHEY, CDR2 SMNVEV (reference sequence). J lost 6 bases, V lost 3 bases, and 4 bases had no gene match. The CDR3 spells CASSLGLGANEQFF. The DNA of the CDR3 is TGTGCCAGCAGTTTGGGACTAGGGGCCAATGAGCAGTTCTTC.

About this clone itself: Different DNA sequences within this sample yield the same CDR3. V gene TRBV6-5 combines with J gene TRBJ1-5; possible D gene TRBD1, 5 bases. Germline V gene sequence: CDR1 MNHEY, CDR2 SVGAGI. V was pared by 2 bases and J by 4 bases, with 6 bases between. The CDR3 consists of 13 residues. In nucleotides, the CDR3 is TGTGCCAGCAGTTACCAGGGTAATCAGCCCCAGCATTTT. Translated: CASSYQGNQPQHF.

Only one count was recorded for this clone. The J gene is TRBJ2-2, the V gene TRBV7-2; D is perhaps TRBD2 (5 bases). Trimming cost V 7 bases and J 5 bases, with 14 bases left between them. The germline V gene encodes CDR1 SGHTA and CDR2 FQGNSA. The CDR3 spans 14 residues. For the CDR3, the DNA is TGTGCCAGCAATCAGGCGGGTCCAACCGGGGAGCTGTTTTTT. Translated, it gives CASNQAGPTGELFF.

The gene calls are TRBV4-3 and TRBJ2-7; D is undetermined. V was shortened by 0 bases and J by 0 bases, with 6 bases between the two germline ends. This CDR3 comprises 14 residues. CDR1 LGHNA and CDR2 YSLEER come from the germline V gene. The CDR3 spells CASSQDHSSYEQYF. CDR3 sequence (DNA): TGCGCCAGCAGCCAAGATCACAGCTCCTACGAGCAGTACTTC.

On this clone: Additional DNA sequences in this sample encode the identical CDR3. This chain joins TRBV19 and TRBJ1-1; 8 bases line up with TRBD1. There are 15 residues in the CDR3. The V and J ends lost 3 bases and 4 bases, in that order; junction bases with no gene match: 7. Looked up from germline, CDR1 is LNHDA and CDR2 is SQIVND (reference sequence). CDR3 DNA: TGTGCCAGTAGTATGGGAGACAGGGGCGGCACTGAAGCTTTCTTT. It codes for CASSMGDRGGTEAFF.

The sample holds many counts of this clone. The chain carries TRBV2 and TRBJ1-6; D unresolved. V was pared by 6 bases and J by 10 bases, with 16 bases between. Germline V CDR1 and CDR2: SNHLY, FYNNEI. CDR3 length: 14 residues. The DNA for the CDR3 is TGTGCCAGCAGACCGCTCGGGATTCGGTCACCCCTCCACTTT. Translated: CASRPLGIRSPLHF.

This clone was counted only a few times. The chain recombines TRBV5-1 with TRBJ1-1; a possible D gene is TRBD1 (6 bases). Trimming stripped 5 bases from V and 5 bases from J, with 19 bases between. The CDR3 is 15 amino acids. Germline lookup yields CDR1 SGHRS and CDR2 YFSETQ. The CDR3: CASSRVGGRGTEAFF. CDR3 DNA: TGCGCCAGCAGTAGGGTCGGGGGGCGCGGTACTGAAGCTTTCTTT.

This chain joins TRBV7-2 and TRBJ1-2, with D unclear. CDR3 size: 13 residues. Germline loops: CDR1 SGHTA, CDR2 FQGNSA. Trimming took off 8 bases at V and 2 bases at J, with 12 bases between the two ends. The CDR3: CASSAGLNYGYTF. The CDR3 region has the DNA TGTGCCAGCTCGGCGGGGTTAAACTATGGCTACACCTTC.

This chain connects TRBV7-2 to TRBJ2-2; TRBD1 is a possible D gene (6 bases). Trimming stripped 7 bases from V and 7 bases from J, with 19 bases between. The CDR3 is 15 amino acids. Germline CDR1 SGHTA, CDR2 FQGNSA. The CDR3 DNA sequence: TGTGCCAGCACACCGGGGTCAGGGGATGGCGGGGAGCTGTTTTTT. It translates to CASTPGSGDGGELFF.